This T cell receptor (beta chain) was profiled in a study of T cells in Graves' hyperthyroidism and ophthalmopathy. V gave up 4 bases and J gave up 0 bases, with 11 bases separating them. The CDR3 spans 15 residues. CDR1 is SGDLS and CDR2 is YYNGEE in the germline V gene. Study conclusions and caveats: In validation, the model predicted ophthalmopathy. These predictions came a median approximately six months before onset.

This clonotype was found many times. Its antigen is still unknown. Graves' hyperthyroidism was deemed stable given no ophthalmopathy progression within 18 months. Patients having uncontrolled infection, another autoimmune disease, pregnancy or lactation were not included. The diagnoses drew upon clinical symptoms, serum thyroxine and TRAb, thyroid ultrasound and orbital computed tomography. The TCR beta CDR3 regions underwent amplification using RNA transcripts as the source. Primed by the HTBI set, a first-round RT-PCR was run on the TCR CDR3. TCRdb used MiXCR to reprocess the multiplex PCR reads, holding one entry per CDR3 protein. The sample includes a few hundred thousand distinct CDR3 sequences, around a fifth of them seen just once.

The sequencing sample was made of blood. The chain links TRBV9 to TRBJ2-1; perhaps TRBD1 as D (5 bases). This receptor was identified in a woman aged 45-59 years with Graves' hyperthyroidism. Written as DNA, the CDR3 is TGTGCCAGCAGCCCCCGGACAACCTCCTACAATGAGCAGTTCTTC. Amino acid sequence: CASSPRTTSYNEQFF.